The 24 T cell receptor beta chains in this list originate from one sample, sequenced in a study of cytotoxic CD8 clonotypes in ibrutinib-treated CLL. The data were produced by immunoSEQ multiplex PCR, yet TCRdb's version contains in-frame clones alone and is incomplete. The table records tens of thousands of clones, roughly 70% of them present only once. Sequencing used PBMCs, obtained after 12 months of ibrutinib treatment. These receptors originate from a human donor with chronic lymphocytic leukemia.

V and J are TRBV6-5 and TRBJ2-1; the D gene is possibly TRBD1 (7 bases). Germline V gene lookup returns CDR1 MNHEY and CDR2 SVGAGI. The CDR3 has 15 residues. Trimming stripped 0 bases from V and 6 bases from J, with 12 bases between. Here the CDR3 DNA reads TGTGCCAGCAGTTACTCGCCCCAGGGGGGCAATGAGCAGTTCTTC. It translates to CASSYSPQGGNEQFF.

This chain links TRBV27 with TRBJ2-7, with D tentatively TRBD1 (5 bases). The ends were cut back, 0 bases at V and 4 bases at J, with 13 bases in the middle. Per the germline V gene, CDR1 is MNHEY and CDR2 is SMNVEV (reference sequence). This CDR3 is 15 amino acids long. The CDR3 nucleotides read TGTGCCAGCAGTTTATCTCCCGCGACAGTTTACGAGCAGTACTTC. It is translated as CASSLSPATVYEQYF.

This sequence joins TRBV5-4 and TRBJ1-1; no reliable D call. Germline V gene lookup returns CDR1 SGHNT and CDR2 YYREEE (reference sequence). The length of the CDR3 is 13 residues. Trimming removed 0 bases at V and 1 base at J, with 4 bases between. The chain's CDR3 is CASSLARNTEAFF. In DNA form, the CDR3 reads TGTGCCAGCAGCTTGGCCAGGAACACTGAAGCTTTCTTT.

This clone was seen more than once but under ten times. DNA for the CDR3: TGTGCCAGCACGGGTGGGATGTTCACCGGGGAGCTGTTTTTT. Translating gives CASTGGMFTGELFF. The chain links TRBV6-5 to TRBJ2-2; no clear D. The CDR3 totals 14 residues. CDR1 and CDR2 (germline): MNHEY, SVGAGI. The V gene lost 7 bases and the J gene lost 4 bases, with 13 bases spanning the gap.

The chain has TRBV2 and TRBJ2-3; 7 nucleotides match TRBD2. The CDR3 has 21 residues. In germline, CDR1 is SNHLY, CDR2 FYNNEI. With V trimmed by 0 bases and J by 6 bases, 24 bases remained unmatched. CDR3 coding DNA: TGTGCCAGCAGTGAAGCGCGGGGGACTACCTATAGGCCGAACCATTCTGATACGCAGTATTTT. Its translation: CASSEARGTTYRPNHSDTQYF.

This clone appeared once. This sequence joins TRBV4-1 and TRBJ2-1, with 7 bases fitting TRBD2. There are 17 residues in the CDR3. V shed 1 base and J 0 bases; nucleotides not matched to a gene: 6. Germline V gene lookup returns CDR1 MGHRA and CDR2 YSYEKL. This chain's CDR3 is CASSQVIAGISYNEQFF. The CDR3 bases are TGCGCCAGCAGCCAAGTAATAGCGGGCATCTCCTACAATGAGCAGTTCTTC.

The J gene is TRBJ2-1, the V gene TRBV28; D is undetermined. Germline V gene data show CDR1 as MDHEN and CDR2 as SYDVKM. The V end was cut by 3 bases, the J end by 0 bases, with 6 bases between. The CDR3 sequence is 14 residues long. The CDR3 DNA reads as TGTGCCAGCAGTTTTCTCGCCTCCTACAATGAGCAGTTCTTC. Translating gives CASSFLASYNEQFF. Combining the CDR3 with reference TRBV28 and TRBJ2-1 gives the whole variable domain DVKVTQSSRYLVKRTGEKVFLECVQDMDHENMFWYRQDPGLGLRLIYFSYDVKMKEKGDIPEGYSVSREKKERFSLILESASTNQTSMYLCASSFLASYNEQFFGPGTRLTVL.

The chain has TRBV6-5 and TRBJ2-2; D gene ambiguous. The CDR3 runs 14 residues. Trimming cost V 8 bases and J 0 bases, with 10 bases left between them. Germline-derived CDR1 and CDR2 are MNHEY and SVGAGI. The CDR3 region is CASLGVPNTGELFF. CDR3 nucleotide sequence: TGTGCCAGCCTAGGCGTCCCGAACACCGGGGAGCTGTTTTTT.

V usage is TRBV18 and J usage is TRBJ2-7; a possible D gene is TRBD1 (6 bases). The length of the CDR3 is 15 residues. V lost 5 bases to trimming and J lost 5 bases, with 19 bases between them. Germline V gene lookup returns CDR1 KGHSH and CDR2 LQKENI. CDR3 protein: CASSITDSGVHEQYF. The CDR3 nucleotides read TGTGCCAGCTCAATTACGGACAGCGGCGTCCACGAGCAGTACTTC.

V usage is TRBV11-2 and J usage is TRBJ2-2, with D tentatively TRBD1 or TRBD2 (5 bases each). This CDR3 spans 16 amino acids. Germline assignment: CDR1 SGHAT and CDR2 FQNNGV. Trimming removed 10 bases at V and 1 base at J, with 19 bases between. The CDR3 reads CATRDWKTGNTGELFF. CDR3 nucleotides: TGTGCCACCCGGGATTGGAAAACAGGGAACACCGGGGAGCTGTTTTTT.

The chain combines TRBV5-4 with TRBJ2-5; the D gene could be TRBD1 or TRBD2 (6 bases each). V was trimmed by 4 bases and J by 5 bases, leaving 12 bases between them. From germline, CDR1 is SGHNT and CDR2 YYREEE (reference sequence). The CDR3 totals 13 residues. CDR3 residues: CASSNKGGETQYF. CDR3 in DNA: TGTGCCAGCAGCAACAAAGGGGGGGAGACCCAGTACTTC.

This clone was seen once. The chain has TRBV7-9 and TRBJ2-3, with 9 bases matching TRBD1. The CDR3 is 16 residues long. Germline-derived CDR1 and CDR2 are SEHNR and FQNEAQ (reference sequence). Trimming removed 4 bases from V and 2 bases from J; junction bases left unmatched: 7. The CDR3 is CASSSPWDRDTDTQYF. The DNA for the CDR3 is TGTGCCAGCAGCTCCCCATGGGACAGGGACACAGATACGCAGTATTTT.

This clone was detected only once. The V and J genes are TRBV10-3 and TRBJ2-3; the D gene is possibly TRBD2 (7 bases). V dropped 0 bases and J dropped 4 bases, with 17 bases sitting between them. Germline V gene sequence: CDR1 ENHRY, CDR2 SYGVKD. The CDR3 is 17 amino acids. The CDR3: CAISESRGEGVADTQYF. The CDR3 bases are TGTGCCATCAGTGAGTCTAGGGGGGAGGGGGTCGCAGATACGCAGTATTTT.

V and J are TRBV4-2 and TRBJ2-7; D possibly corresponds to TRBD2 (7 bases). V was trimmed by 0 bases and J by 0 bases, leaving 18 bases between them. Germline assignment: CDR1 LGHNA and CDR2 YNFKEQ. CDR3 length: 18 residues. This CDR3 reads CASSQEGGGLVSSYEQYF. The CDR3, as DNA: TGTGCCAGCAGCCAAGAAGGGGGGGGACTTGTGAGCTCCTACGAGCAGTACTTC.

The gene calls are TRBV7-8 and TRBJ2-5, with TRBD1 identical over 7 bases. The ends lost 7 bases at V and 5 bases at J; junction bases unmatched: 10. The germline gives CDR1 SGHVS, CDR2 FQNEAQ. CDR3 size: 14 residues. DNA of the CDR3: TGTGCCAGCAACCAACAGGGGAACGGGGAGACCCAGTACTTC. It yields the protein CASNQQGNGETQYF.

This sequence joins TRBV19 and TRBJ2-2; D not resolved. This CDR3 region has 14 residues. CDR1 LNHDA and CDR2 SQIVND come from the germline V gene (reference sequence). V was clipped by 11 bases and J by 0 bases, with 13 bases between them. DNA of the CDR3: TGTGCCTCCCAGAGGTATGCGAACACCGGGGAGCTGTTTTTT. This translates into CASQRYANTGELFF. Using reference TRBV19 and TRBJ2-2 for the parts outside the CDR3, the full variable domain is DGGITQSPKYLFRKEGQNVTLSCEQNLNHDAMYWYRQDPGQGLRLIYYSQIVNDFQKGDIAEGYSVSREKKESFPLTVTSAQKNPTAFYLCASQRYANTGELFFGEGSRLTVL.

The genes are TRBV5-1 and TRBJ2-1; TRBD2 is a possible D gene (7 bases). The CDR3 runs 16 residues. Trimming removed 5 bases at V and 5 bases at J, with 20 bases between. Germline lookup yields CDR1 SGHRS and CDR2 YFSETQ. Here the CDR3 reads CASRRGGFVSDNEQFF. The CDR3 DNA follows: TGCGCCAGCAGGAGGGGGGGTTTTGTTTCGGACAATGAGCAGTTCTTC.

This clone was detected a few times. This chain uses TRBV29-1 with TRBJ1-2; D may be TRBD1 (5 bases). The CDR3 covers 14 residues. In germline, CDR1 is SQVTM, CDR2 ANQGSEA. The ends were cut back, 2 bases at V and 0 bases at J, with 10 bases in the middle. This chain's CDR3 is CSVEIPGSNYGYTF. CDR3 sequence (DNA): TGCAGCGTTGAAATCCCAGGGTCTAACTATGGCTACACCTTC.

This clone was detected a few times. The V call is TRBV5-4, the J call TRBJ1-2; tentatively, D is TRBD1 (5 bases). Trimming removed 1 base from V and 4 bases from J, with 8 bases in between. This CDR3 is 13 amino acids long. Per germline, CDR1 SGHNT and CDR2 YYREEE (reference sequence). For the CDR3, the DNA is TGTGCCAGCAGCTTGACAGGCAGCTATGGCTACACCTTC. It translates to CASSLTGSYGYTF.

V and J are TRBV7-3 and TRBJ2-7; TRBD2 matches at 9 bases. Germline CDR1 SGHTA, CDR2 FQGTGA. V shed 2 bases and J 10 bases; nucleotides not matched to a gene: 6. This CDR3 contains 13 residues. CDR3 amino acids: CASSLGSSGIQYF. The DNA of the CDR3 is TGTGCCAGCAGCTTAGGCTCTAGCGGGATACAGTACTTC.

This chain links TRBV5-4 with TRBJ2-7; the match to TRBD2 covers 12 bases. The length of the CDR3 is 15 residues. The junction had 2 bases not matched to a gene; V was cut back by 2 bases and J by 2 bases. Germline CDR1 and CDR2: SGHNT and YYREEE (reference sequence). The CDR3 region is CASSFRTSGTYEQYF. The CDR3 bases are TGTGCCAGCAGCTTCCGGACTAGCGGGACCTACGAGCAGTACTTC. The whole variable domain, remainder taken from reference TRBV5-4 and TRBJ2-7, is ETGVTQSPTHLIKTRGQQVTLRCSSQSGHNTVSWYQQALGQGPQFIFQYYREEENGRGNFPPRFSGLQFPNYSSELNVNALELDDSALYLCASSFRTSGTYEQYFGPGTRLTVT.

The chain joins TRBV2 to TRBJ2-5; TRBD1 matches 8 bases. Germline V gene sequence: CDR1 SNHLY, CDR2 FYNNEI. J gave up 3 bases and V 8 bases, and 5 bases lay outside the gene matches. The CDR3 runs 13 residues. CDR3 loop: CASGKDREETQYF. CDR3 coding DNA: TGTGCCAGCGGGAAGGACAGGGAAGAGACCCAGTACTTC.

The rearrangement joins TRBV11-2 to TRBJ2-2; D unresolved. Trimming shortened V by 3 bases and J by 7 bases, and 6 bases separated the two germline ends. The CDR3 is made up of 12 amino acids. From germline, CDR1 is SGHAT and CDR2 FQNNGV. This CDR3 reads CASSFPGGELFF. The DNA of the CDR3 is TGTGCCAGCAGCTTCCCCGGCGGGGAGCTGTTTTTT.

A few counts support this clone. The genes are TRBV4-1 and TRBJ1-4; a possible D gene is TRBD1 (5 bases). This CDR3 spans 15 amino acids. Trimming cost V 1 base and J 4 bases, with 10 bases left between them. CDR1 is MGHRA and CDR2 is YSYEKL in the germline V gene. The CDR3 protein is CASSQVGRNNEKLFF. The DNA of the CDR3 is TGCGCCAGCAGCCAAGTGGGACGGAATAATGAAAAACTGTTTTTT.